These T cell receptor beta chains were read from a single sample in a study of technical replicates of blood from a handful of donors. Repertoires were generated with immunoSEQ multiplex PCR, while TCRdb's copy carries only in-frame clones and drops some. The profile covers about 80,000 clones, with around 90% appearing a single time and about 0.4% taken by the ten largest. The sample taken for sequencing was T cells isolated from PBMCs. The receptors were gathered from a human donor in good health. Both conserved end residues are part of each CDR3. The order of the fields is V gene, clone size, J gene, CDR3 protein. Size values are once, few and many counts, or a class for expanded clones, and some rows have none.

v_gene: TRBV29-1; abundance: once; j_gene: TRBJ2-7; CDR3aa: CSVQSPSGRAYEQYF
v_gene: TRBV7-6; abundance: -; j_gene: TRBJ1-3; CDR3aa: CASSPTTQSDTKRGNTIYF
v_gene: TRBV15; abundance: -; j_gene: TRBJ2-7; CDR3aa: CATSRDHYEQYF
v_gene: TRBV11-2; abundance: -; j_gene: TRBJ2-5; CDR3aa: CASSLRRGPETQYF
v_gene: TRBV7-9; abundance: few; j_gene: TRBJ1-1; CDR3aa: CASSLVTGKKFDTEAFF
v_gene: TRBV6-1; abundance: -; j_gene: TRBJ1-2; CDR3aa: CASSDYSYGYTF
v_gene: TRBV18; abundance: -; j_gene: TRBJ2-2; CDR3aa: CASSNQVSGELFF
v_gene: TRBV29-1; abundance: few; j_gene: TRBJ1-1; CDR3aa: CSVGVNTEAFF
v_gene: TRBV7-9; abundance: -; j_gene: TRBJ2-1; CDR3aa: CASSPNPGLGPHEQFF
v_gene: TRBV30; abundance: -; j_gene: TRBJ2-5; CDR3aa: CAWDREETQYF
v_gene: TRBV7-2; abundance: -; j_gene: TRBJ2-7; CDR3aa: CASSPTFSVHEQYF
v_gene: TRBV19; abundance: -; j_gene: TRBJ2-7; CDR3aa: CASAFGRGQGYEQYF
v_gene: TRBV10-3; abundance: -; j_gene: TRBJ2-6; CDR3aa: CAISAGAGGAGANVLTF
v_gene: TRBV6-5; abundance: -; j_gene: TRBJ1-1; CDR3aa: CASRQGLEAFF
v_gene: TRBV30; abundance: few; j_gene: TRBJ1-5; CDR3aa: CAWSVKRDSNQPQHF
v_gene: TRBV11-2; abundance: -; j_gene: TRBJ2-7; CDR3aa: CASSLVAGEYEQYF
v_gene: TRBV2; abundance: -; j_gene: TRBJ2-3; CDR3aa: CASSYSTGTDTQYF
v_gene: TRBV27; abundance: -; j_gene: TRBJ1-3; CDR3aa: CASSTRAGGHGNTIYF
v_gene: TRBV14; abundance: -; j_gene: TRBJ2-3; CDR3aa: CASSPGLAGYTDTQYF
v_gene: TRBV4-2; abundance: -; j_gene: TRBJ2-3; CDR3aa: CASSQGSSGTGDTQYF
v_gene: TRBV28; abundance: -; j_gene: TRBJ1-5; CDR3aa: CASSPTGVQPQHF
v_gene: TRBV7-2; abundance: -; j_gene: TRBJ2-3; CDR3aa: CASSLGAGIGDTQYF
v_gene: TRBV19; abundance: -; j_gene: TRBJ1-2; CDR3aa: CASSRQDSGYGYTF
v_gene: TRBV9; abundance: -; j_gene: TRBJ2-3; CDR3aa: CASSLTGTPSTDTQYF
v_gene: TRBV6-1; abundance: -; j_gene: TRBJ2-7; CDR3aa: CASKLYEQYF
v_gene: TRBV28; abundance: -; j_gene: TRBJ1-5; CDR3aa: CASSFGGLHQPQHF
v_gene: TRBV10-3; abundance: -; j_gene: TRBJ2-2; CDR3aa: CAITDQFGAGGELFF
v_gene: TRBV2; abundance: -; j_gene: TRBJ2-3; CDR3aa: CASSEALAGGVDTQYF
v_gene: TRBV5-6; abundance: -; j_gene: TRBJ2-2; CDR3aa: CASSLGQGATGELFF
v_gene: TRBV7-3; abundance: -; j_gene: TRBJ2-7; CDR3aa: CASSLGGGREQYF
v_gene: TRBV9; abundance: -; j_gene: TRBJ2-2; CDR3aa: CASRPGLEEVGELFF
v_gene: TRBV7-9; abundance: -; j_gene: TRBJ1-2; CDR3aa: CASSLARGQGYGYTF
v_gene: TRBV19; abundance: -; j_gene: TRBJ1-5; CDR3aa: CAIKGRGNQPQHF
v_gene: TRBV7-7; abundance: -; j_gene: TRBJ1-5; CDR3aa: CASSLDGGSGHHQPQHF
v_gene: TRBV5-4; abundance: few; j_gene: TRBJ1-1; CDR3aa: CASSRRGQSEEAFF
v_gene: TRBV16; abundance: -; j_gene: TRBJ2-7; CDR3aa: CASSQPEREEGYEQYF
v_gene: TRBV7-9; abundance: -; j_gene: TRBJ2-1; CDR3aa: CASSLSREVDSEQFF
v_gene: TRBV9; abundance: -; j_gene: TRBJ2-5; CDR3aa: CASSVGIGAQETQYF